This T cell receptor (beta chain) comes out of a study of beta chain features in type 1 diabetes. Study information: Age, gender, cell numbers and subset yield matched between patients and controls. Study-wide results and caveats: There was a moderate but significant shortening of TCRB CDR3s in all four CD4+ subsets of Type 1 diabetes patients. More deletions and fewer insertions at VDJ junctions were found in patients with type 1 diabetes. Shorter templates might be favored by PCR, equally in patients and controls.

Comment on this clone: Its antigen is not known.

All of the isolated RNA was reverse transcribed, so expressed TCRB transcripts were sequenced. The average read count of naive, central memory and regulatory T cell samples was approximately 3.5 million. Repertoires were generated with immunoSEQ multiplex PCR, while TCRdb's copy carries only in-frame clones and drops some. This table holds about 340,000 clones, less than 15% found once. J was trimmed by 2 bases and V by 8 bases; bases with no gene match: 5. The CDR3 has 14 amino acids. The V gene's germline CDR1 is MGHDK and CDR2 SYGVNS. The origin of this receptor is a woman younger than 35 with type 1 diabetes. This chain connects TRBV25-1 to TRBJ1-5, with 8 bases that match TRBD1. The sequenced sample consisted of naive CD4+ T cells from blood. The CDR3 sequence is CASQGAVGNQPQHF. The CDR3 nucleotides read TGTGCCAGCCAGGGGGCGGTGGGCAATCAGCCCCAGCATTTT.